Reported below is one T cell receptor (beta chain). The antigen is not known. V lost 0 bases and J 1 base, leaving 12 bases between the germline ends. The CDR3 contains 17 residues. The germline CDR1 and CDR2 sequences are MNHEY and SVGAGI. This sample was taken from a study of response to subunit inactivated influenza vaccine. TCRdb re-called the RT-PCR reads with MiXCR, one entry per CDR3 protein. The table includes under 550,000 distinct CDR3 sequences, roughly 7.9% detected once. Study findings and constraints: The authors offered the suggestion that each seasonal influenza vaccination recruits few new T cells.

The chain couples TRBV6-5 to TRBJ2-2; TRBD1 or TRBD2 may be the D gene (5 bases each). This clonotype was sampled from a man aged 50 to 69 who received an inactivated influenza vaccine. The specimen was PBMCs from blood, collected less than 30 months after vaccination. DNA for the CDR3: TGTGCCAGCAGTTACTCGAGAGGGCAGGGGAACACCGGGGAGCTGTTTTTT. Translating it yields CASSYSRGQGNTGELFF.